This entry lists 8 T cell receptor beta chains sequenced from one sample in a study of beta chain features in type 1 diabetes. The investigators reverse transcribed all of the isolated RNA, so they sequenced expressed TCRB transcripts. The method was immunoSEQ multiplex PCR; TCRdb's version includes in-frame clones alone and lacks a portion of them. The table has more than 140,000 clones, less than 10% seen once; the top ten hold around 0.65%. Input material: central memory CD4+ T cells from blood. Source of these receptors: a woman aged 40-49 years in good health.

This clone has more than one count but fewer than ten. The chain uses TRBV18 and TRBJ1-1, with D tentatively TRBD1 (5 bases). Trimming left V 3 bases short and J 4 bases short, with 9 bases between. The CDR3 has 13 residues. Germline V gives CDR1 KGHSH, CDR2 LQKENI. The CDR3 region is CASSPPGGTEAFF. The CDR3 coding sequence is TGTGCCAGCTCACCCCCGGGGGGCACTGAAGCTTTCTTT. The full variable domain, completed using reference TRBV18 and TRBJ1-1, is NAGVMQNPRHLVRRRGQEARLRCSPMKGHSHVYWYRQLPEEGLKFMVYLQKENIIDESGMPKERFSAEFPKEGPSILRIQQVVRGDSAAYFCASSPPGGTEAFFGQGTRLTVV.

This clone was recorded a few times. In the same sample, other DNA sequences code for this CDR3. The chain uses TRBV6-5 and TRBJ1-1, with 7 bases lining up with TRBD1. The CDR3 loop spans 14 amino acids. Germline values: CDR1 MNHEY, CDR2 SVGAGI. Trimming at V came to 6 bases and at J to 2 bases, leaving 6 bases not matched to a gene. In nucleotides, the CDR3 is TGTGCCAGCAGCTTTGGACAGGTCAACACTGAAGCTTTCTTT. It yields the protein CASSFGQVNTEAFF.

The chain carries TRBV5-1 and TRBJ2-3; 7 nucleotides line up with TRBD1. J was trimmed by 7 bases and V by 1 base; bases with no gene match: 12. The germline gives CDR1 SGHRS, CDR2 YFSETQ. The CDR3 has 16 amino acids. The CDR3 DNA follows: TGCGCCAGCAGCTTGATTCCGGGACAGCAAGGGAATACGCAGTATTTT. Translating gives CASSLIPGQQGNTQYF.

As for this clone: Other nucleotide sequences in the sample specify the same CDR3. The rearrangement uses TRBV28 and TRBJ2-7; possible D gene TRBD2, 6 bases. Germline V gene sequence: CDR1 MDHEN, CDR2 SYDVKM. The CDR3 contains 12 residues. V gave up 2 bases and J gave up 4 bases, with 6 bases separating them. CDR3 coding DNA: TGTGCCAGCAGTTTAGGAGGGTACGAGCAGTACTTC. As protein: CASSLGGYEQYF.

V and J are TRBV13 and TRBJ1-4; possibly TRBD1 for D (5 bases). The CDR3 extends over 14 amino acids. Germline CDR1 is PRHDT and CDR2 is FYEKMQ (reference sequence). The V gene lost 5 bases and the J gene lost 4 bases, with 11 bases spanning the gap. DNA for the CDR3: TGTGCCAGCAGCATTACAGGAGTTAATGAAAAACTGTTTTTT. Translating it yields CASSITGVNEKLFF.

J is TRBJ2-2 and V is TRBV29-1; maybe TRBD2 (6 bases). The CDR3 runs 16 residues. Germline lookup yields CDR1 SQVTM and CDR2 ANQGSEA. The V end was cut by 7 bases, the J end by 7 bases, with 25 bases between. CDR3 coding DNA: TGCAGCGCCTTTCGGGACTTAAGTCCCTCGATCGGGGAGCTGTTTTTT. This translates into CSAFRDLSPSIGELFF.

This clone has just a few counts. The J gene is TRBJ2-5, the V gene TRBV7-9; 8 nucleotides align to TRBD1. Germline CDR1 and CDR2: SEHNR and FQNEAQ (reference sequence). J lost 5 bases, V lost 2 bases, and 7 bases had no gene match. CDR3 size: 15 residues. The CDR3 region is CASSLNSAGGETQYF. CDR3 DNA: TGTGCCAGCAGCTTAAACTCCGCAGGGGGCGAGACCCAGTACTTC.

The chain has TRBV9 and TRBJ1-1, with no clear D. This CDR3 region has 13 residues. The V end lost 2 bases, the J end lost 1 base, and 6 bases lay between the germline ends. Germline V CDR1 and CDR2: SGDLS, YYNGEE. For the CDR3, the DNA is TGTGCCAGCAGCGTTACGAGGAACACTGAAGCTTTCTTT. It yields the protein CASSVTRNTEAFF.